This record covers a single T cell receptor (beta chain). The CDR3 has 14 residues. V lost 5 bases to trimming and J lost 3 bases, with 11 bases between them. Looked up from germline, CDR1 is SGHVS and CDR2 is FQNEAQ. The data were produced by immunoSEQ multiplex PCR, yet TCRdb's version contains in-frame clones alone and is incomplete. This table has over 50,000 clones, about 90% appearing once. This record belongs to a study of technical replicates of blood from several donors. Sequenced material: PBMCs. The chain links TRBV7-8 to TRBJ1-3, with D unclear. The TCR originated in a human donor in good health. Some clones in this sample may be carry-over from other donors' samples. CDR3 in amino acids: CASSRERFGNTIYF. CDR3 bases: TGTGCCAGCAGCCGGGAGCGGTTTGGAAACACCATATATTTT.